These 10 T cell receptor beta chains share one sample of origin, sequenced in a study of blood T cell repertoires in COVID-19. Method: immunoSEQ multiplex PCR; TCRdb's copy keeps in-frame clones and lacks some. The table has 200,000 to 250,000 clones, under 90% seen once. What was sequenced was PBMCs or T cells enriched from blood (not recorded which). These receptors were taken from a man in his sixties who had recovered from COVID-19.

A single count supports this clone. The chain is built from TRBV7-3 and TRBJ1-1, with TRBD1 identical over 9 bases. Germline assignment: CDR1 SGHTA and CDR2 FQGTGA. Unmatched junction bases numbered 3, after V lost 4 bases and J lost 6 bases. The CDR3 is 13 residues long. The CDR3 bases are TGTGCCAGCAGCTCCGGGACAGGGTCTGAAGCTTTCTTT. Translation: CASSSGTGSEAFF.

The rearrangement uses TRBV5-4 and TRBJ2-1; D perhaps matches TRBD2 (7 bases). Germline V gene sequence: CDR1 SGHNT, CDR2 YYREEE (reference sequence). Trimming left V 0 bases short and J 8 bases short, with 15 bases between. The CDR3 has 15 amino acids. Here the CDR3 reads CASSLAGRGVHEQFF. CDR3 DNA sequence: TGTGCCAGCAGCTTGGCGGGGAGGGGGGTCCATGAGCAGTTCTTC.

This clone was counted a single time. CDR3 in DNA: TGTGCCAGCAGCCCCGGGACAGGGGGCGGTCCGAATGAAAAACTGTTTTTT. It translates to CASSPGTGGGPNEKLFF. This sequence joins TRBV11-3 and TRBJ1-4, with 12 nucleotides matching TRBD1. V shed 5 bases, J shed 5 bases, and the junction held 9 bases outside the gene matches. This CDR3 has 17 amino acids. Germline loops: CDR1 SGHNT, CDR2 YENEEA.

V usage is TRBV9 and J usage is TRBJ1-1; D is ambiguous. The V gene lost 4 bases and the J gene lost 1 base, with 14 bases spanning the gap. The CDR3 has 15 amino acids. In germline, CDR1 is SGDLS, CDR2 YYNGEE. The CDR3, as DNA: TGTGCCAGCAGCATCGGTGGACGGGGGAACACTGAAGCTTTCTTT. Protein: CASSIGGRGNTEAFF.

This clone was counted between two and nine times. The V call is TRBV9, the J call TRBJ1-2; the D is unclear. CDR3 length equals 15 residues. Germline-derived CDR1 and CDR2 are SGDLS and YYNGEE. Trimming removed 4 bases from V and 4 bases from J, with 17 bases in between. The CDR3 DNA reads TGTGCCAGCAGCCCCAATCCCGACTCACCCTATGGCTACACCTTC. Its protein is CASSPNPDSPYGYTF.

The V gene is TRBV6-4, the J gene TRBJ2-1; D uncertain. This CDR3 contains 15 residues. Germline lookup yields CDR1 MRHNA and CDR2 SNTAGT. V lost 2 bases and J 5 bases, leaving 13 bases between the germline ends. The CDR3 here is CASSDRRHGHNEQFF. In DNA form, the CDR3 reads TGTGCCAGCAGTGACCGCCGACATGGGCACAATGAGCAGTTCTTC.

V usage is TRBV16 and J usage is TRBJ1-5; TRBD1 aligns across 9 bases. V lost 4 bases, J lost 0 bases, and 4 bases stayed unmatched. Germline lookup yields CDR1 KGHSY and CDR2 FQNENV. The CDR3 consists of 16 residues. The CDR3 region is CASSPLDRGSNQPQHF. The CDR3 DNA follows: TGTGCCAGCAGCCCCCTGGACAGGGGTAGCAATCAGCCCCAGCATTTT.

The rearrangement joins TRBV10-3 to TRBJ1-3; a possible D gene is TRBD1 (5 bases). With 0 bases removed from V and 2 bases from J, the gap between germline ends came to 11 bases. The CDR3 is made up of 16 amino acids. Germline CDR1 reads ENHRY; CDR2 reads SYGVKD. The chain's CDR3 is CAISESKGQAGNTIYF. The CDR3 nucleotides are TGTGCCATCAGTGAGTCTAAGGGGCAAGCTGGAAACACCATATATTTT.

The CDR3 bases are TGTGCCAGCAGCCAAGAGGACAGGGGCTATGGCTACACCTTC. Its translation: CASSQEDRGYGYTF. V usage is TRBV3-1 (or the pseudogene TRBV3-2) and J usage is TRBJ1-2; 9 positions agree with TRBD1. Germline assignment: CDR1 LGHDT and CDR2 YNNKEL (reference sequence). This CDR3 comprises 14 residues. Trimming cost V 0 bases and J 4 bases; bases outside gene matches: 0.

CDR3 amino acids: CASSQRQVTGELFF. CDR3 nucleotides: TGCGCCAGCAGCCAGAGACAGGTAACCGGGGAGCTGTTTTTT. V gene TRBV4-3 combines with J gene TRBJ2-2; a possible D gene is TRBD1 (6 bases). The germline gives CDR1 LGHNA, CDR2 YSLEER. Trimming shortened V by 3 bases and J by 5 bases, and 10 bases separated the two germline ends. This CDR3 contains 14 residues.